This TCR beta chain emerged from a study of CD8 T cells in ankylosing spondylitis. The study, taken as a whole, reports: Blood from ankylosing spondylitis patients appeared to carry a characteristic eight-variant TCR beta motif. Prior literature has documented some motif variants in synovial fluid and blood from reactive arthritis.

The CDR3 totals 13 residues. Trimming pared 1 base from V and 4 bases from J, leaving 8 bases between. The germline gives CDR1 GTSNPN, CDR2 SVGIG (reference sequence). TCRdb recomputed calls from the 5' RACE reads with MiXCR, one row per CDR3 protein. The table records 250,000 or so distinct CDR3 sequences, approximately 20% of them present only once. This clonotype came up once. Its antigen remains unidentified. The receptor comes from a male donor with ankylosing spondylitis or in good health (not recorded which). The sequenced sample consisted of blood, either unsorted or a sorted T cell fraction (not recorded which). This chain links TRBV30 with TRBJ2-1; no firm D call. Here the CDR3 DNA reads TGTGCCTGGAGTGGGCAGAGATACAATGAGCAGTTCTTC. The encoded protein is CAWSGQRYNEQFF.